Listed below are T cell receptor beta chains from one sample, sequenced in a study of blood T cells in healthy people across ages. One entry per CDR3 protein results from TCRdb running MiXCR on the 5' RACE reads. The profile shows roughly 800,000 distinct CDR3 sequences, about 53% of them singletons. The sequencing input was blood. Every receptor here comes from a man older than 75 in good health. CDR3s include the opening cysteine and the closing phenylalanine or tryptophan. The D gene is left open where the match is weak. Clone size is given for some rows only: seen once, a few or many times, or a class if the clone is expanded.

NA TRBJ2-5 TRBV18 few TGTGCCAGCTCAACGCGAGCAGAGACCCAGTACTTC CASSTRAETQYF
NA TRBJ1-4 TRBV7-6 NA TGTGCCAGCAGCTTAGAGGGCAGGCTGAATGAAAAACTGTTTTTT CASSLEGRLNEKLFF
TRBD2 TRBJ2-3 TRBV12-3/TRBV12-4 NA TGTGCCAGCAGCCCTACTAGCGTGCGCAGATACGCGTATTTT CASSPTSVRRYAYF
TRBD2 TRBJ2-1 TRBV12-3/TRBV12-4 few TGTGCCAGCAGTACGCAAGGGGGACTAGCGGGATCTGAGCAGTTCTTC CASSTQGGLAGSEQFF
NA TRBJ2-4 TRBV20-1 NA TGCAGTGCTAGAGATCCCCTGACCCCCGGGGACAAAAACATTCAGTACTTC CSARDPLTPGDKNIQYF
TRBD1 TRBJ2-1 TRBV20-1 NA TGCAGTGCTAGAGAACGGCGGGACAGGAACAATGAGCAGTTCTTC CSARERRDRNNEQFF
NA TRBJ1-2 TRBV2 NA TGTGCCAGCAGTGAACCCATGCGGGGGGCGGGAGACTATGGCTACACCTTC CASSEPMRGAGDYGYTF
TRBD2 TRBJ2-1 TRBV11-2 few TGTGCCAGCGGCTCTCTAGCGGGAGGGCCCGGTGAGCAGTTCTTC CASGSLAGGPGEQFF
TRBD1 TRBJ2-7 TRBV7-9 NA TGTGCCAGCAGTCCCCGACAGGGACCCGAGCAGTACTTC CASSPRQGPEQYF
NA TRBJ2-1 TRBV10-3 NA TGTGCCATCAGTGAAGCGGGTGGGAATGAGCAGTTCTTC CAISEAGGNEQFF
NA TRBJ1-2 TRBV9 NA TGTGCCAGCAGCGTAGCACCGACGACTATTAATGGCTACACCTTC CASSVAPTTINGYTF
TRBD2 TRBJ2-7 TRBV13 few TGTGCCAGCAGCTCCGGACTAGCGGGAGTGCACGAGCAGTACTTC CASSSGLAGVHEQYF
TRBD1 TRBJ2-3 TRBV29-1 NA TGCATCGGCGGACAGGGTTCCGCGTATTTT CIGGQGSAYF
NA TRBJ2-4 TRBV7-2 NA TGTGCCAGCAGCCCCGGGTCGGCCAAAAACATTCAGTACTTC CASSPGSAKNIQYF
NA TRBJ2-3 TRBV21-1 NA TGTGCCAGCAGCAAAGGAGGGACTAGCGGGAGGGCCTTGCACAGATACGCGTATTTT CASSKGGTSGRALHRYAYF
NA TRBJ1-1 TRBV10-3 NA TGTGCCATCAGCGTCCGGGGGCAGGGTGAAGCTTTCTTT CAISVRGQGEAFF
NA TRBJ2-5 TRBV5-4 few TGTGCCAGCAAGGGACTCCTCCAAGAGACCCAGTACTTC CASKGLLQETQYF
NA TRBJ1-2 TRBV2 NA TGTGCAGAGGGGAGGCCCGCCTGGGGCTACACCTTC CAEGRPAWGYTF
NA TRBJ2-5 TRBV3-1 NA TGTGCCAGCAGCCAAGGGCTACCCACAGAGACCCAGTACTTC CASSQGLPTETQYF
TRBD2 TRBJ2-1 TRBV6-6 NA TGTGCCAGCAGGTCCGGACTAGCGGGCTTGGCCTACAATGAGCAGTTCTTC CASRSGLAGLAYNEQFF
NA TRBJ2-2 TRBV29-1 NA TGCAGCGTTGGCCAGAGTTTCACCGGGGAGCTGTTTTTT CSVGQSFTGELFF
NA TRBJ2-1 TRBV9 few TGTGCCACCAGCGCGGGACTCTTGCCGTTAAACAATGAGCAGTTCTTC CATSAGLLPLNNEQFF
TRBD2 TRBJ2-7 TRBV27 NA TGTGCCAGCAGTTTAGTGGGACTAGGAGAGTCCTACGAGCAGTACTTC CASSLVGLGESYEQYF
NA TRBJ2-7 TRBV28 NA TGTGCCAGCAGTCCCATCACGGGCCCAAGCTCCTACGAGCAGTACTTC CASSPITGPSSYEQYF
TRBD1 TRBJ2-2 TRBV2 NA TGTGCCAGCAGAGGAGCGACAGGGCCGTGGACCGGGGAGCTGTTTTTT CASRGATGPWTGELFF
TRBD1 TRBJ2-2 TRBV6-1 NA TGTGCCAGCAGTCGATTCCCGGGACAGACGAACACCGGGGAGCTGTTTTTT CASSRFPGQTNTGELFF
NA TRBJ2-2 TRBV6-1 few TGTGCCAGCAGGGGGAGGACCAGAGGTTGGGGCACCGGGGAGCTGTTTTTT CASRGRTRGWGTGELFF
NA TRBJ2-7 TRBV5-1 NA TGCGCCAGCAGCTATGGACAGCTCTCCTACGAGCAGTACTTC CASSYGQLSYEQYF
TRBD2 TRBJ2-3 TRBV28 NA TGTGCCAGCAGTCCACCTCCGGGACTAGCGGGGGGGGATACGCAGTATTTT CASSPPPGLAGGDTQYF
NA TRBJ1-1 TRBV5-1 once TGCGCCAGCAGCAAGGACATCACTGAAGCTTTCTTT CASSKDITEAFF
NA TRBJ2-6 TRBV2 NA TGTGCCAGCAGTGGCGGGGGCGCTGGGGCCAACGTCCTGACTTTC CASSGGGAGANVLTF
TRBD2 TRBJ2-7 TRBV6-5 NA TGTGCCAGCAGACGTACGGGACTAGCAGCGTCCTACGAGCAGTACTTC CASRRTGLAASYEQYF
TRBD1 TRBJ2-3 TRBV6-4 many TGTGCCAGCAGAGGACAGGGGCTGAGCACAGATACGCAGTATTTT CASRGQGLSTDTQYF
TRBD2 TRBJ2-1 TRBV11-3 once TGTGCCAGCAGCTCCCAGCGGGGGACTACCCATGAGCAGTTCTTC CASSSQRGTTHEQFF
TRBD2 TRBJ2-7 TRBV5-1 NA TGCGCCAGCAGCTGGGGTAGCGGGAGTTCCGACGAGCAGTACTTC CASSWGSGSSDEQYF